This note documents a single T cell receptor (beta chain) sequence. The sample belongs to a study of blood T cell repertoires in COVID-19. Study context: The cDNA or gDNA used as material had been derived from T cells, B-cell-depleted T cells, or PBMCs.

Germline CDR1 is MDHEN and CDR2 is SYDVKM. V lost 7 bases and J lost 0; bases outside the gene matches: 12. This CDR3 region has 18 residues. Original analysis: Quantification of nucleated cells was approximated via reference gene primer amplification. The table came from immunoSEQ multiplex PCR; TCRdb's copy has only in-frame clones and leaves some out. V and J calls plus clone size are reproduced from that table; the DNA served to infer D and trimming. The sample shows some 180,000 clones, roughly 91% of them seen only once. The rearrangement joins TRBV28 to TRBJ1-1; 12 nucleotides align to TRBD1. The specimen sequenced was peripheral blood. The source is a man between 18 and 29 years old with COVID-19, enrolled during active disease. The CDR3 sequence: CASTQLGGTGGLNTEAFF. CDR3 coding DNA: TGTGCCAGCACCCAACTGGGGGGGACAGGGGGCTTGAACACTGAAGCTTTCTTT.